The subject of this entry is one T cell receptor beta chain. These data originate in a study of shared clonotypes between healthy human individuals. Across the whole study: Three men and a couple of women, aged 18 to 49, were donors.

Data came from immunoSEQ multiplex PCR; TCRdb stores just in-frame clones and leaves some out. The sample contains a few hundred thousand clones, around three quarters of which appear only once. The clonotype was recovered from a woman in her 40s in good health. Some clones in this sample may be carry-over from other donors' samples. The specimen sequenced was PBMCs.

CDR3 in amino acids: CASSLVGGLETQYF. CDR3 coding DNA: TGTGCCAGCAGCTTAGTTGGAGGGTTAGAGACCCAGTACTTC. This chain connects TRBV7-9 to TRBJ2-5, with a tentative D call TRBD2 (6 bases). The CDR3 length is 14 residues. Trimming stripped 1 base from V and 4 bases from J, with 10 bases between. From germline, CDR1 is SEHNR and CDR2 FQNEAQ (reference sequence). The full variable domain, in which reference TRBV7-9 and TRBJ2-5 provide the parts outside the CDR3, is DTGVSQNPRHKITKRGQNVTFRCDPISEHNRLYWYRQTLGQGPEFLTYFQNEAQLEKSRLLSDRFSAERPKGSFSTLEIQRTEQGDSAMYLCASSLVGGLETQYFGPGTRLLVL.